This TCR beta chain is from a study of T cells in Graves' hyperthyroidism and ophthalmopathy. Germline CDR1 MDHEN, CDR2 SYDVKM. J lost 2 bases, V lost 5 bases, and 6 bases had no gene match. The CDR3 loop spans 15 amino acids. The PBMCs studied were ones that came from approximately 9.9 ml fresh peripheral blood. This clonotype has a count of ten or more. Amplification of TCR beta CDR3 regions used RNA as the template. A first-round RT-PCR of the TCR CDR3 used the HTBI primer set. TCRdb reanalysed the multiplex PCR reads using MiXCR and keeps one entry per CDR3 protein. Altogether some 300,000 distinct CDR3 sequences are present, roughly 19% being singletons, with the ten largest covering approximately 35%.

The source of this sequence is a man over 45 with Graves' ophthalmopathy. Sample: blood. The rearrangement joins TRBV28 to TRBJ2-7, with TRBD2 identical over 10 bases. CDR3 nucleotide sequence: TGTGCCAGCAGTCCGGGGCTAGCGGGAGCCTACGAGCAGTACTTC. This sequence encodes CASSPGLAGAYEQYF.